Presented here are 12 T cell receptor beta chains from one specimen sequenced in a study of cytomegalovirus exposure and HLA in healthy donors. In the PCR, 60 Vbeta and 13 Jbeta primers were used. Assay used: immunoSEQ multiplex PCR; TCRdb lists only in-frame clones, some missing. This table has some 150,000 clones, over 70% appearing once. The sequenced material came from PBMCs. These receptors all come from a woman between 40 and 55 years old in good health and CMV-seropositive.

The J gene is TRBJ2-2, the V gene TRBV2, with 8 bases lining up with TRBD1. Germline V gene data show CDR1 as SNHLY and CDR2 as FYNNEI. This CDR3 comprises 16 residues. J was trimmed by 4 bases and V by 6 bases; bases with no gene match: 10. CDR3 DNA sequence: TGTGCCAGCAGGGAGACCCAGGGGGCAGGCACCGGGGAGCTGTTTTTT. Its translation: CASRETQGAGTGELFF.

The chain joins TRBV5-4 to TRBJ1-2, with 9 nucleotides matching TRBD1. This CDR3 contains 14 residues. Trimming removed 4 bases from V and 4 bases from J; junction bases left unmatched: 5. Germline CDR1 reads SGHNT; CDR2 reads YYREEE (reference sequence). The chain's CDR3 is CASSPRDRVYGYTF. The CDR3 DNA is TGTGCCAGCAGCCCCCGGGACAGGGTCTATGGCTACACCTTC.

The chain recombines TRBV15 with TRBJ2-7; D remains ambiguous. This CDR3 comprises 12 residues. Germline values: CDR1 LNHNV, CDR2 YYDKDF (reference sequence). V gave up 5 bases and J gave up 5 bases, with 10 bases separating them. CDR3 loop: CATSGGWDEQYF. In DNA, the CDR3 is TGTGCCACCAGCGGCGGCTGGGACGAGCAGTACTTC.

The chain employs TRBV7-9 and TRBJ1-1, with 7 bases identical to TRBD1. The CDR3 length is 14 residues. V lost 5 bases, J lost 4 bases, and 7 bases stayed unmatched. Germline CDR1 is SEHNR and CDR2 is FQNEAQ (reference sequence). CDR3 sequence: CASSQQGSSTEAFF. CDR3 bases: TGTGCCAGCAGCCAACAGGGGAGCTCCACTGAAGCTTTCTTT.

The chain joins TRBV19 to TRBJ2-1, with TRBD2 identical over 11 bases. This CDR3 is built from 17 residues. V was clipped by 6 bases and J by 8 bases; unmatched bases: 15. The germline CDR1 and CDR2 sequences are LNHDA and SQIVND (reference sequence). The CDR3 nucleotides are TGTGCCAGTAGAACAATAGCGGGGGGGCCTGGTGTTCATGAGCAGTTCTTC. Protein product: CASRTIAGGPGVHEQFF.

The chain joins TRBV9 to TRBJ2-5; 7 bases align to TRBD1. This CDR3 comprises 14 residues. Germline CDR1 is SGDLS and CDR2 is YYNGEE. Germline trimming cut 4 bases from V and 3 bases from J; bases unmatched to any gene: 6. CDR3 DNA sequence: TGTGCCAGCAGCCGAGGGACAGCAAAAGAGACCCAGTACTTC. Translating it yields CASSRGTAKETQYF.

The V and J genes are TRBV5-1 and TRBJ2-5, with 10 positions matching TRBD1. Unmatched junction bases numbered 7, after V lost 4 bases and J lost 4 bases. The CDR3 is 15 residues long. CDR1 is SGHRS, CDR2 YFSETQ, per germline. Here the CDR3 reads CASSTPDRGGETQYF. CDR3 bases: TGCGCCAGCAGCACCCCGGACAGGGGGGGAGAGACCCAGTACTTC.

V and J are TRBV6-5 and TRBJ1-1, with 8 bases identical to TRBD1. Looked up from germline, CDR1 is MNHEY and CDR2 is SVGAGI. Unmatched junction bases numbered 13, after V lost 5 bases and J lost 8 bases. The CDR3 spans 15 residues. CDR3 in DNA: TGTGCCAGCAGTACGGCCGGGACAGGCTCATCGGAAGCTTTCTTT. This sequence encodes CASSTAGTGSSEAFF.

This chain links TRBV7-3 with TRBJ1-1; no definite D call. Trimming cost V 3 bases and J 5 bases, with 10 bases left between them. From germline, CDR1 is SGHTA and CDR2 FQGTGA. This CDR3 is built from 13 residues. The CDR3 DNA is TGTGCCAGCAGCTTTGGGGAGGGTACTGAAGCTTTCTTT. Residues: CASSFGEGTEAFF.

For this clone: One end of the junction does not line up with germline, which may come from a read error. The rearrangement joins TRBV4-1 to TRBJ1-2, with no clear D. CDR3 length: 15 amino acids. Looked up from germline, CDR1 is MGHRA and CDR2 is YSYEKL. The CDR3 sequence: CASSQETLIGYGYAF. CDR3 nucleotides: TGCGCTAGCAGCCAAGAGACTCTAATCGGGTATGGCTACGCCTTC.

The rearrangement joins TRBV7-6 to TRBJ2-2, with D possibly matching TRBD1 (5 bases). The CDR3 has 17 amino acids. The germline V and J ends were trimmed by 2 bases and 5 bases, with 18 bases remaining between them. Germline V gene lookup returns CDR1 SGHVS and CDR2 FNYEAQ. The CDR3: CASSLRLGAVGTGELFF. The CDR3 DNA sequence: TGTGCCAGCAGCTTAAGGCTAGGGGCCGTTGGGACCGGGGAGCTGTTTTTT.

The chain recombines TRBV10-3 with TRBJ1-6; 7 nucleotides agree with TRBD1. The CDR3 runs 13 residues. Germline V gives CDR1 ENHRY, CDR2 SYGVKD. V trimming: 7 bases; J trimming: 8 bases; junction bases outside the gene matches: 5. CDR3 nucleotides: TGTGCCATCATGGCAGGGGGTGATTCACCCCTCCACTTT. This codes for CAIMAGGDSPLHF.